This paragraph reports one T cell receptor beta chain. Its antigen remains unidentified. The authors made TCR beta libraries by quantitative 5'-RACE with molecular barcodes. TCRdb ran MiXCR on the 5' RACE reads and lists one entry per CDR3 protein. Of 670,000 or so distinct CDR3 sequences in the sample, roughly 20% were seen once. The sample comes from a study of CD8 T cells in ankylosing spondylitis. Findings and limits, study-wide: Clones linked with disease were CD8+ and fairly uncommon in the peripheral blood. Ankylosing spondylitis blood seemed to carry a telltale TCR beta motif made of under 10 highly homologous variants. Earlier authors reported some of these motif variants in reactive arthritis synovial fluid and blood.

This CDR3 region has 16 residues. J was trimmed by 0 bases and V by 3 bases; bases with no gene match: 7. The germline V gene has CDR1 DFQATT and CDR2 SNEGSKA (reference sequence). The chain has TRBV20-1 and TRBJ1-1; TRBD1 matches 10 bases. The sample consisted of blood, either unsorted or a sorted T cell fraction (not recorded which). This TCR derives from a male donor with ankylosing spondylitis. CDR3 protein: CSASRQGASLNTEAFF. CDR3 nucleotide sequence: TGCAGTGCTAGTCGACAGGGGGCCAGTCTGAACACTGAAGCTTTCTTT.